A selection of T cell receptor beta chains follows, all from one sample in a study of cytotoxic CD8 clonotypes in ibrutinib-treated CLL. Repertoires were generated with immunoSEQ multiplex PCR, while TCRdb's copy carries only in-frame clones and drops some. The data contain roughly 6,000 clones, 65% to 75% of them seen just once; the ten biggest clones take up just under 5%. This specimen was PBMCs, taken before ibrutinib treatment. The receptor source for this set is a human donor with chronic lymphocytic leukemia. Both conserved end residues are part of each CDR3. A D gene is named only where the DNA matches it firmly. Rows give clone size only sometimes, using once, few, many, or a class for an expanded clone.

D: NA; size: NA; V: TRBV30; J: TRBJ1-5; CDR3: CAWSVGRNSNQPQHF; DNA: TGTGCCTGGAGTGTAGGAAGAAATAGCAATCAGCCCCAGCATTTT
D: NA; size: NA; V: TRBV9; J: TRBJ1-3; CDR3: CASSVVPRADGNTIYF; DNA: TGTGCCAGCAGCGTAGTCCCTCGGGCTGATGGAAACACCATATATTTT
D: NA; size: NA; V: TRBV18; J: TRBJ2-5; CDR3: CASHPPERRETQYF; DNA: TGTGCCAGCCACCCTCCGGAGAGGAGAGAGACCCAGTACTTC
D: NA; size: NA; V: TRBV19; J: TRBJ2-3; CDR3: CASSIPATGHTDTQYF; DNA: TGTGCCAGTAGTATCCCCGCGACAGGTCACACAGATACGCAGTATTTT
D: NA; size: few; V: TRBV11-2; J: TRBJ1-2; CDR3: CASSPTQGDYGYTF; DNA: TGTGCCAGCAGCCCTACACAGGGTGACTATGGCTACACCTTC
D: TRBD1; size: NA; V: TRBV7-8; J: TRBJ1-3; CDR3: CASSLLPTGTGNTIYF; DNA: TGTGCCAGCAGCTTATTGCCGACAGGGACTGGAAACACCATATATTTT
D: NA; size: NA; V: TRBV10-1; J: TRBJ2-1; CDR3: CASSEGGGSYNEQFF; DNA: TGCGCCAGCAGTGAGGGAGGGGGCTCCTACAATGAGCAGTTCTTC
D: NA; size: once; V: TRBV29-1; J: TRBJ2-5; CDR3: CSVDGGQETQYF; DNA: TGCAGCGTTGACGGAGGGCAAGAGACCCAGTACTTC
D: TRBD2; size: NA; V: TRBV6-4; J: TRBJ2-7; CDR3: CASRAGAALYEQYF; DNA: TGTGCCAGCAGAGCGGGAGCTGCCTTATACGAGCAGTACTTC
D: NA; size: NA; V: TRBV29-1; J: TRBJ1-1; CDR3: CSVAGTARTEAFF; DNA: TGCAGCGTCGCGGGGACTGCGAGGACTGAAGCTTTCTTT
D: NA; size: NA; V: TRBV7-2; J: TRBJ2-3; CDR3: CASSSRRGITDTQYF; DNA: TGTGCCAGCAGCTCCCGGAGGGGGATAACAGATACGCAGTATTTT
D: NA; size: few; V: TRBV30; J: TRBJ1-3; CDR3: CAWRATGSGNTIYF; DNA: TGTGCCTGGAGGGCCACAGGCTCTGGAAACACCATATATTTT
D: NA; size: NA; V: TRBV7-3; J: TRBJ2-1; CDR3: CASSLFGGTESYNEQFF; DNA: TGTGCCAGCAGCTTATTTGGGGGGACGGAGTCCTACAATGAGCAGTTCTTC
D: NA; size: NA; V: TRBV19; J: TRBJ2-5; CDR3: CASSINTNRAETQYF; DNA: TGTGCCAGTAGTATAAATACGAACAGGGCAGAGACCCAGTACTTC
D: TRBD2; size: few; V: TRBV10-3; J: TRBJ2-7; CDR3: CAISEGLAVTSYEQYF; DNA: TGTGCCATCAGTGAGGGACTAGCGGTTACCTCCTACGAGCAGTACTTC
D: TRBD2; size: NA; V: TRBV7-2; J: TRBJ2-1; CDR3: CASSRTSGRGYNEQFF; DNA: TGTGCCAGCAGCCGGACTAGCGGGAGGGGTTACAATGAGCAGTTCTTC
D: NA; size: NA; V: TRBV7-9; J: TRBJ2-7; CDR3: CASSLGDRGEQYF; DNA: TGTGCCAGCAGCTTAGGTGATAGGGGCGAGCAGTACTTC
D: TRBD2; size: NA; V: TRBV4-1; J: TRBJ2-1; CDR3: CASSQLGLAANNEQFF; DNA: TGCGCCAGCAGCCAACTGGGACTAGCGGCAAACAATGAGCAGTTCTTC
D: NA; size: NA; V: TRBV7-2; J: TRBJ2-5; CDR3: CASSLTAMAIETQYF; DNA: TGTGCCAGCAGCTTAACAGCTATGGCAATAGAGACCCAGTACTTC
D: NA; size: once; V: TRBV5-4; J: TRBJ1-1; CDR3: CASSSSLGSGKSTEAFF; DNA: TGTGCCAGCAGCTCCTCTCTCGGTTCAGGGAAATCCACTGAAGCTTTCTTT
D: TRBD2; size: once; V: TRBV30; J: TRBJ2-1; CDR3: CARRTGTSGSWDEQFF; DNA: TGTGCCCGACGAACGGGGACTAGCGGGAGTTGGGATGAGCAGTTCTTC
D: TRBD1; size: NA; V: TRBV11-1; J: TRBJ1-1; CDR3: CASSLAPGTGRNTEAFF; DNA: TGTGCCAGCAGCTTAGCACCAGGGACAGGGAGGAACACTGAAGCTTTCTTT
D: TRBD2; size: few; V: TRBV2; J: TRBJ2-7; CDR3: CASSGLAHSYEQYF; DNA: TGTGCCAGCAGCGGACTAGCCCACTCCTACGAGCAGTACTTC
D: NA; size: NA; V: TRBV7-7; J: TRBJ2-5; CDR3: CASSRDIQETQYF; DNA: TGTGCTAGCAGCCGGGACATCCAAGAGACCCAGTACTTC
D: TRBD1; size: NA; V: TRBV9; J: TRBJ1-2; CDR3: CASSVVPPGGQTGYTF; DNA: TGTGCCAGCAGCGTAGTACCCCCGGGGGGACAGACTGGCTACACCTTC
D: NA; size: NA; V: TRBV27; J: TRBJ2-3; CDR3: CASSTRASSTDTQYF; DNA: TGTGCCAGCAGTACCCGGGCTAGCAGCACAGATACGCAGTATTTT
D: NA; size: NA; V: TRBV5-1; J: TRBJ2-7; CDR3: CASSLWTDYEQYF; DNA: TGCGCCAGCAGCTTGTGGACAGACTACGAGCAGTACTTC
D: NA; size: few; V: TRBV27; J: TRBJ2-7; CDR3: CASSLGGAEQYF; DNA: TGTGCCAGCAGTTTAGGAGGGGCCGAGCAGTACTTC
D: NA; size: few; V: TRBV19; J: TRBJ1-6; CDR3: CASSIAASSYNSPLHF; DNA: TGTGCCAGTAGTATAGCGGCGAGCTCCTATAATTCACCCCTCCACTTT
D: NA; size: NA; V: TRBV29-1; J: TRBJ1-1; CDR3: CSVADSLNTEAFF; DNA: TGCAGCGTCGCGGACAGTCTGAACACTGAAGCTTTCTTT
D: NA; size: NA; V: TRBV7-6; J: TRBJ2-5; CDR3: CASSFGGETQYF; DNA: TGTGCCAGCAGCTTTGGCGGGGAGACCCAGTACTTC
D: TRBD1; size: NA; V: TRBV9; J: TRBJ2-5; CDR3: CAPRGQGGETQYF; DNA: TGTGCCCCCAGGGGGCAGGGTGGGGAGACCCAGTACTTC
D: NA; size: NA; V: TRBV18; J: TRBJ1-1; CDR3: CASSPQGSEAFF; DNA: TGTGCCAGCTCACCACAGGGGTCTGAAGCTTTCTTT
D: NA; size: few; V: TRBV2; J: TRBJ1-2; CDR3: CASSDASNYGYTF; DNA: TGTGCCAGCAGTGACGCGAGTAACTATGGCTACACCTTC
D: TRBD1; size: NA; V: TRBV6-5; J: TRBJ1-2; CDR3: CASTGAYGYTF; DNA: TGTGCCTCCACAGGGGCCTATGGCTACACCTTC
D: NA; size: NA; V: TRBV19; J: TRBJ1-2; CDR3: CASSPIGTAATNYGYTF; DNA: TGTGCCAGTAGTCCTATCGGGACGGCTGCTACTAACTATGGCTACACCTTC
D: NA; size: NA; V: TRBV19; J: TRBJ1-2; CDR3: CASSIDTGLDYGYTF; DNA: TGTGCCAGTAGTATAGATACAGGACTTGACTATGGCTACACCTTC
D: NA; size: few; V: TRBV10-3; J: TRBJ2-7; CDR3: CAISESVDGYEQYF; DNA: TGTGCCATCAGTGAGTCAGTGGACGGCTACGAGCAGTACTTC
D: NA; size: NA; V: TRBV4-2; J: TRBJ2-2; CDR3: CASSQPKGLALTGELFF; DNA: TGTGCCAGCAGCCAACCCAAGGGGCTTGCCCTCACCGGGGAGCTGTTTTTT
D: NA; size: NA; V: TRBV11-1; J: TRBJ2-1; CDR3: CASSLEAQSYNEQFF; DNA: TGTGCCAGCAGCTTAGAGGCGCAGTCCTACAATGAGCAGTTCTTC
D: NA; size: NA; V: TRBV30; J: TRBJ2-5; CDR3: CAWSILGDTRPRQETQYF; DNA: TGTGCCTGGAGCATACTCGGGGATACCCGGCCCCGGCAAGAGACCCAGTACTTC
D: NA; size: NA; V: TRBV30; J: TRBJ2-1; CDR3: CAWRFGTFLDGEQFF; DNA: TGTGCCTGGAGATTCGGTACATTCCTCGACGGTGAGCAGTTCTTC